These 26 T cell receptor beta chains were sequenced from one sample in a study of long-term antiretroviral therapy in people with HIV. Researchers ran immunoSEQ v3.0 at survey level. The method was immunoSEQ multiplex PCR; TCRdb's version includes in-frame clones alone and lacks a portion of them. Among about 27,000 clones listed, about 82% were seen once. The sequences come from unsorted PBMCs, collected 3 years after starting antiretroviral therapy. The receptor set was obtained from a man in his forties with HIV.

This clone occurred once. The chain employs TRBV11-3 and TRBJ2-7; 7 bases agree with TRBD2. V lost 5 bases, J lost 4 bases, and 2 bases stayed unmatched. The CDR3 has 12 residues. Germline CDR1 and CDR2: SGHNT and YENEEA. The CDR3 here is CASSAGGYEQYF. Written as DNA, the CDR3 is TGTGCCAGCAGCGCCGGGGGGTACGAGCAGTACTTC.

The chain employs TRBV10-2 and TRBJ1-1; D unresolved. Per germline, CDR1 WSHSY and CDR2 SAAADI. V dropped 4 bases and J dropped 3 bases, with 9 bases sitting between them. This CDR3 has 13 residues. CDR3 amino acids: CASSGVWDTEAFF. The CDR3 DNA reads as TGCGCCAGCAGTGGGGTCTGGGACACTGAAGCTTTCTTT.

This clone was counted once. This chain joins TRBV19 and TRBJ1-2, with 7 bases aligning to TRBD1. This CDR3 contains 13 residues. V shed 2 bases and J 8 bases; nucleotides not matched to a gene: 5. CDR1 is LNHDA and CDR2 is SQIVND in the germline V gene (reference sequence). The CDR3 DNA follows: TGTGCCAGTAGTATAACCAGGGGGATAGGCTACACCTTC. Amino acid sequence: CASSITRGIGYTF.

CDR3 sequence: CASSLAWNTEAFF. Here the CDR3 DNA reads TGTGCCAGCAGCTTAGCGTGGAACACTGAAGCTTTCTTT. This chain links TRBV27 with TRBJ1-1; D is undetermined. This CDR3 is built from 13 residues. Between the trimmed V and J ends, which lost 6 bases and 1 base, there was a span of 9 bases. CDR1 is MNHEY and CDR2 is SMNVEV in the germline V gene (reference sequence).

V is TRBV6-8 and J is TRBJ2-7, with TRBD2 as a possible D gene (5 bases). The CDR3 is 15 residues long. Between the trimmed V and J ends, which lost 7 bases and 4 bases, there was a span of 20 bases. Germline V gene lookup returns CDR1 MNHGY and CDR2 SAAAGT. This chain's CDR3 is CASTLRIGRIYEQYF. CDR3 DNA: TGTGCCAGCACCCTAAGAATTGGGAGAATTTACGAGCAGTACTTC.

The chain uses TRBV7-8 and TRBJ2-1; D possibly uses TRBD1 or TRBD2 (6 bases each). V was shortened by 1 base and J by 8 bases, with 15 bases between the two germline ends. The CDR3 sequence is 15 residues long. Looked up from germline, CDR1 is SGHVS and CDR2 is FQNEAQ. CDR3 bases: TGTGCCAGCAGCTTAGAGGGGGGAGCTAGGGATGAGCAGTTCTTC. Translated, it gives CASSLEGGARDEQFF.

J is TRBJ1-2 and V is TRBV7-9; no reliable D call. The CDR3 runs to 14 residues. Germline V gene data show CDR1 as SEHNR and CDR2 as FQNEAQ (reference sequence). Trimming pared 1 base from V and 4 bases from J, leaving 10 bases between. In nucleotides, the CDR3 is TGTGCCAGCAGCTTAGTGTCGATTGGCTATGGCTACACCTTC. It encodes CASSLVSIGYGYTF.

The chain has TRBV6-6 and TRBJ1-4, with a tentative D call TRBD1 (5 bases). CDR1 MNHNY and CDR2 SVGAGI come from the germline V gene (reference sequence). CDR3 length: 15 residues. V lost 1 base and J 4 bases, leaving 10 bases between the germline ends. The CDR3 loop is CASSYLEGYNEKLFF. The CDR3 DNA reads as TGTGCCAGCAGTTACTTAGAGGGGTATAATGAAAAACTGTTTTTT.

This chain uses TRBV28 with TRBJ2-3, with 10 positions matching TRBD2. This CDR3 contains 18 residues. The germline CDR1 and CDR2 sequences are MDHEN and SYDVKM. Trimming took 6 bases from V and 0 from J; bases not matched to a gene: 12. The CDR3 reads CASRTPGLAHKSTDTQYF. Here the CDR3 DNA reads TGTGCCAGCAGGACTCCGGGACTAGCGCATAAAAGCACAGATACGCAGTATTTT.

This clone is a singleton in its sample. The CDR3 nucleotides are TGTGCCAGCAGCCCCGGGGCCCTCTATGGCTACACCTTC. This gives the protein CASSPGALYGYTF. This chain joins TRBV6-5 and TRBJ1-2; perhaps TRBD1 as D (5 bases). This CDR3 is 13 amino acids long. The V end was cut by 6 bases, the J end by 4 bases, with 12 bases between. Germline V gene data show CDR1 as MNHEY and CDR2 as SVGAGI.

This chain links TRBV5-1 with TRBJ1-1; perhaps TRBD1 as D (6 bases). Germline CDR1 and CDR2: SGHRS and YFSETQ. With 2 bases removed from V and 1 base from J, the gap between germline ends came to 9 bases. The CDR3 length is 14 residues. In DNA form, the CDR3 reads TGCGCCAGCAGCTTCCCGGGACAGAACACTGAAGCTTTCTTT. It yields the protein CASSFPGQNTEAFF.

The sample holds one count of this clone. The chain combines TRBV19 with TRBJ2-1; TRBD1 agrees at 9 bases. CDR3 length: 16 amino acids. The V gene end was trimmed by 10 bases and the J gene end by 1 base; junction bases not matched to a gene: 11. CDR1 LNHDA and CDR2 SQIVND come from the germline V gene (reference sequence). The CDR3 region has the DNA TGTGCCACTAGGGACAGGGCCTCTCTTTCCTACAATGAGCAGTTCTTC. Protein product: CATRDRASLSYNEQFF.

The gene calls are TRBV27 and TRBJ2-7, with 9 bases aligning to TRBD1. Germline assignment: CDR1 MNHEY and CDR2 SMNVEV (reference sequence). The V and J ends lost 8 bases and 0 bases, in that order; junction bases with no gene match: 2. The length of the CDR3 is 13 residues. The CDR3 here is CASGQGFSYEQYF. The CDR3, as DNA: TGTGCCAGCGGACAGGGGTTCTCCTACGAGCAGTACTTC.

The chain employs TRBV11-2 and TRBJ2-2; a weak D match, TRBD1 (6 bases). There are 15 residues in the CDR3. Germline loops: CDR1 SGHAT, CDR2 FQNNGV. V was pared by 2 bases and J by 3 bases, with 10 bases between. The CDR3 DNA sequence: TGTGCCAGCAGCTTAACTCCAGGGGACACCGGGGAGCTGTTTTTT. Its translation: CASSLTPGDTGELFF.

This clone has a handful of counts. The chain carries TRBV19 and TRBJ1-2; D call uncertain. With 5 bases removed from V and 8 bases from J, the gap between germline ends came to 15 bases. This CDR3 comprises 13 residues. Germline assignment: CDR1 LNHDA and CDR2 SQIVND (reference sequence). The CDR3 DNA is TGTGCCAGTAGTCGGGAGACGCAAGAAGGCTACACCTTC. Translated, it gives CASSRETQEGYTF.

This sequence joins TRBV7-2 and TRBJ2-3; tentatively, D is TRBD1 (6 bases). Trimming cost V 5 bases and J 2 bases, with 14 bases left between them. CDR3 length: 15 residues. Germline V gives CDR1 SGHTA, CDR2 FQGNSA. The CDR3 sequence is CASSHLTGPTDTQYF. The CDR3 bases are TGTGCCAGCAGCCACCTGACAGGACCCACAGATACGCAGTATTTT.

V and J are TRBV2 and TRBJ2-5; 10 nucleotides agree with TRBD2. V gave up 1 base and J gave up 1 base; unmatched junction bases: 3. The germline CDR1 and CDR2 sequences are SNHLY and FYNNEI. The CDR3 runs to 16 residues. The CDR3 region is CASSEGSGGLQETQYF. DNA of the CDR3: TGTGCCAGCAGTGAAGGTAGCGGGGGGCTCCAAGAGACCCAGTACTTC.

The chain employs TRBV7-2 and TRBJ1-1; D gene uncertain. Germline V gives CDR1 SGHTA, CDR2 FQGNSA. Between the trimmed V and J ends, which lost 3 bases and 6 bases, there was a span of 8 bases. The CDR3 spans 12 residues. CDR3 region: CASSFLRSEAFF. The CDR3, as DNA: TGTGCCAGCAGCTTTTTACGGTCTGAAGCTTTCTTT.

This clone was seen a few times. The chain couples TRBV6-1 to TRBJ1-2; D possibly corresponds to TRBD1 (5 bases). The V end was cut by 6 bases, the J end by 2 bases, with 16 bases between. Germline V gene data show CDR1 as MNHNS and CDR2 as SASEGT. The CDR3 length is 15 residues. CDR3 sequence (DNA): TGTGCCAGCAGAGGCGGGGACTCCAAGAACTATGGCTACACCTTC. Its protein is CASRGGDSKNYGYTF.

The rearrangement uses TRBV2 and TRBJ2-6; D not resolved. CDR3 size: 11 residues. CDR1 SNHLY and CDR2 FYNNEI come from the germline V gene. V was clipped by 1 base and J by 12 bases, with 4 bases between them. In DNA, the CDR3 is TGTGCCAGCAGTGAAGGCATCGTCCTGACTTTC. It is translated as CASSEGIVLTF.

The rearrangement links TRBV18 to TRBJ2-5; 12 bases agree with TRBD2. This CDR3 is 17 amino acids long. In germline, CDR1 is KGHSH, CDR2 LQKENI. The J segment lost 0 bases and the V segment lost 3 bases, leaving 5 bases of the junction unmatched. CDR3 sequence reads: CASSPRTSGGYQETQYF. CDR3 DNA: TGTGCCAGCTCACCGAGAACTAGCGGGGGGTACCAAGAGACCCAGTACTTC. Supplemented by reference TRBV18 and TRBJ2-5, the full variable domain reads NAGVMQNPRHLVRRRGQEARLRCSPMKGHSHVYWYRQLPEEGLKFMVYLQKENIIDESGMPKERFSAEFPKEGPSILRIQQVVRGDSAAYFCASSPRTSGGYQETQYFGPGTRLLVL.

The chain has TRBV29-1 and TRBJ2-7; D perhaps matches TRBD2 (5 bases). Germline CDR1 reads SQVTM; CDR2 reads ANQGSEA. The CDR3 length is 12 residues. V lost 5 bases, J lost 0 bases, and 8 bases lay in between. The CDR3 DNA follows: TGCAGCGTTTCCGGGAACTCCTACGAGCAGTACTTC. This codes for CSVSGNSYEQYF.

The V gene is TRBV5-6, the J gene TRBJ2-7, with D possibly matching TRBD2 (6 bases). CDR1 is SGHDT and CDR2 is YYEEEE in the germline V gene. The germline V and J ends were trimmed by 2 bases and 2 bases, with 11 bases remaining between them. The CDR3 is made up of 14 amino acids. The CDR3 is CASSFGTLPYEQYF. The CDR3 DNA reads TGTGCCAGCAGCTTCGGGACTCTACCCTACGAGCAGTACTTC.

The chain employs TRBV10-1 and TRBJ2-4; possible D gene TRBD2, 5 bases. The CDR3 spans 13 residues. From germline, CDR1 is WNHNN and CDR2 SYGVQD (reference sequence). The V and J ends lost 6 bases and 7 bases respectively, with 13 bases between them. CDR3 residues: CASSAATGNIQYF. CDR3 nucleotide sequence: TGCGCCAGCAGCGCTGCGACGGGGAACATTCAGTACTTC.

V is TRBV11-3 and J is TRBJ2-7; 7 nucleotides agree with TRBD1. CDR1 SGHNT and CDR2 YENEEA come from the germline V gene. The J segment lost 7 bases and the V segment lost 5 bases, leaving 14 bases of the junction unmatched. The CDR3 length is 15 residues. The CDR3 here is CASSPCGQADWEQYF. CDR3 sequence (DNA): TGTGCCAGCAGCCCCTGTGGACAGGCGGATTGGGAGCAGTACTTC.

This chain uses TRBV7-2 with TRBJ2-7; 7 positions match TRBD2. The trim removed 1 base at V and 7 bases at J, leaving 10 bases unmatched. The CDR3 loop spans 15 amino acids. Germline V gives CDR1 SGHTA, CDR2 FQGNSA. Written as DNA, the CDR3 is TGTGCCAGCAGCTTAGATTCGGCGGGAGTCAGGGAGCAGTACTTC. The encoded protein is CASSLDSAGVREQYF.